These 22 T cell receptor beta chains originate from one sample sequenced in a study of early T cells in non-severe SARS-CoV-2 infection (dated by TCRdb to about 2021). Library prep was done by 5' RACE. For sequencing, a NextSeq 500 was employed. TCRdb reprocessed the public reads (quality trimming at Q25 with fastp, clone calling with MiXCR) and kept in-frame beta chains. Rows matching on CDR3 protein sequence are summarized as one entry with the most common DNA and genes. Here the sample has 95,000 to 100,000 distinct CDR3 sequences; 9.5% to 11% occur a single time. About 5% of the sample is held by the ten biggest clonotypes. The sequencing input was whole blood. Receptor source: an adult who was a healthcare worker with PCR-confirmed SARS-CoV-2 infection or an uninfected control (not recorded which).

The chain employs TRBV19 and TRBJ1-5; no clear D gene. Germline V gene sequence: CDR1 LNHDA, CDR2 SQIVND (reference sequence). Trimming stripped 4 bases from V and 3 bases from J, with 10 bases between. This CDR3 comprises 14 residues. Here the CDR3 reads CASSTHPSNQPQHF. In nucleotides, the CDR3 is TGTGCCAGTAGTACACACCCCTCCAATCAGCCCCAGCATTTT. The full variable domain, completed using reference TRBV19 and TRBJ1-5, is DGGITQSPKYLFRKEGQNVTLSCEQNLNHDAMYWYRQDPGQGLRLIYYSQIVNDFQKGDIAEGYSVSREKKESFPLTVTSAQKNPTAFYLCASSTHPSNQPQHFGDGTRLSIL.

There are a few counts of this clonotype. The chain recombines TRBV21-1 with TRBJ2-2; the D call TRBD1 from the table was never checked on the DNA. TRBV21-1 is a recognized pseudogene. CDR3 length equals 19 residues. CDR3 sequence (DNA): TGTGCCAGCAGCAAAGAGTCGGCTGTCCCGGGACATTTCACCGGGGAGCTGTTTTTT. As protein: CASSKESAVPGHFTGELFF.

The table lists this clonotype with many counts. The chain combines TRBV11-1 with TRBJ1-1; D is unclear. Germline CDR1 is SGHAT and CDR2 is FQDESV (reference sequence). The CDR3 is made up of 14 amino acids. V dropped 3 bases and J dropped 4 bases, with 12 bases sitting between them. CDR3 sequence (DNA): TGTGCCAGCAGCTTGGCGCAGAGTACCACTGAAGCTTTCTTT. As protein: CASSLAQSTTEAFF.

This clonotype showed up many times. CDR3 in amino acids: CASSPRGTAQETQYF. The CDR3 nucleotides are TGTGCCAGCTCACCACGGGGGACTGCACAAGAGACCCAGTACTTC. The chain couples TRBV18 to TRBJ2-5; tentatively, D is TRBD2 (6 bases). CDR3 length equals 15 residues. The V end was cut by 1 base, the J end by 2 bases, with 11 bases between. Germline assignment: CDR1 KGHSH and CDR2 LQKENI.

The rearrangement joins TRBV6-6 to TRBJ1-2, with 8 bases matching TRBD1. The V segment lost 7 bases and the J segment 4 bases; nucleotides outside the gene matches: 8. This CDR3 is built from 14 residues. Germline CDR1 and CDR2: MNHNY and SVGAGI (reference sequence). The CDR3 sequence is CASISGQGVYGYTF. For the CDR3, the DNA is TGTGCCAGCATCTCCGGACAGGGAGTCTATGGCTACACCTTC.

This clonotype came up a few times. V and J are TRBV2 and TRBJ1-2; D perhaps matches TRBD1 (5 bases). The CDR3 extends over 12 amino acids. The V and J ends lost 2 bases and 6 bases respectively, with 7 bases between them. The germline V gene encodes CDR1 SNHLY and CDR2 FYNNEI. CDR3 in DNA: TGTGCCAGCAGTGAATGGGGGGATGGCTACACCTTC. Amino acid sequence: CASSEWGDGYTF.

The chain couples TRBV6-5 to TRBJ2-2; D is tentatively TRBD1 or TRBD2 (6 bases each). The ends were cut back, 0 bases at V and 3 bases at J, with 11 bases in the middle. Looked up from germline, CDR1 is MNHEY and CDR2 is SVGAGI. The CDR3 consists of 16 residues. CDR3 DNA: TGTGCCAGCAGTTACTCAGGGGGGAGCTACACCGGGGAGCTGTTTTTT. Translating gives CASSYSGGSYTGELFF.

On this clonotype: Just one base apart from a much larger clone, this may be a read error. J is TRBJ2-3 and V is TRBV3-1, with D tentatively TRBD1 (5 bases). The DNA end is more similar to TRBJ1-5, so the J call may be wrong. CDR1 and CDR2 (germline): LGHDT, YNNKEL (reference sequence). This CDR3 comprises 15 residues. The CDR3 DNA reads as TGTGCCAGCAGCTCACTCCGTAGGAGACCGGACACGCAGCATTTT. It yields the protein CASSSLRRRPDTQHF.

This clonotype was observed a handful of times. The V gene is TRBV20-1, the J gene TRBJ1-5, with 7 bases fitting TRBD1. From germline, CDR1 is DFQATT and CDR2 SNEGSKA (reference sequence). The CDR3 covers 15 residues. J gave up 5 bases and V 1 base, and 8 bases lay outside the gene matches. CDR3 DNA: TGCAGTGCTAGAGTTTACCAGGGGGTCGATCAGCCCCAGCATTTT. Amino acid sequence: CSARVYQGVDQPQHF.

The chain recombines TRBV3-1 with TRBJ2-3; tentatively, D is TRBD2 (5 bases). The CDR3 consists of 12 residues. Germline values: CDR1 LGHDT, CDR2 YNNKEL (reference sequence). The V end lost 8 bases, the J end lost 3 bases, and 9 bases lay between the germline ends. DNA of the CDR3: TGTGCCAGCGGGAGCGGAACAGATACGCAGTATTTT. Translating it yields CASGSGTDTQYF.

This clonotype was observed a handful of times. The genes are TRBV29-1 and TRBJ1-1; D might be TRBD1 (6 bases). The V gene's germline CDR1 is SQVTM and CDR2 ANQGSEA. The CDR3 covers 13 residues. V lost 6 bases and J 1 base, leaving 12 bases between the germline ends. As DNA, the CDR3 is TGCAGCGTAGTGACAGGTGAGAACACTGAAGCTTTCTTT. This encodes CSVVTGENTEAFF.

This clonotype showed up just a few times. This chain links TRBV7-9 with TRBJ2-3; TRBD1 matches at 8 bases. Germline CDR1 SEHNR, CDR2 FQNEAQ (reference sequence). The CDR3 is made up of 17 amino acids. The V gene end was trimmed by 5 bases and the J gene end by 0 bases; junction bases not matched to a gene: 10. The CDR3 sequence is CASSTTGQGPSTDTQYF. In DNA, the CDR3 is TGTGCCAGCAGCACTACCGGACAGGGCCCTAGCACAGATACGCAGTATTTT.

This clonotype was observed a handful of times. The chain carries TRBV7-3 and TRBJ2-4; D is uncertain. Per germline, CDR1 SGHTA and CDR2 FQGTGA. This CDR3 has 13 residues. V lost 5 bases to trimming and J lost 0 bases, with 5 bases between them. CDR3 region: CASSQKAKNIQYF. CDR3 coding DNA: TGTGCCAGCAGCCAAAAAGCCAAAAACATTCAGTACTTC.

This clonotype was picked up a small number of times. The chain employs TRBV11-2 and TRBJ2-3, with D maybe TRBD2 (6 bases). Trimming left V 5 bases short and J 2 bases short, with 20 bases between. The germline V gene encodes CDR1 SGHAT and CDR2 FQNNGV. The CDR3 sequence is 17 residues long. CDR3 amino acids: CASSPRPGLPTTDTQYF. CDR3 nucleotide sequence: TGTGCCAGCAGCCCCCGGCCCGGACTACCTACCACAGATACGCAGTATTTT.

This clonotype was observed at least ten times. The chain carries TRBV14 and TRBJ1-2; TRBD1 aligns across 10 bases. Germline CDR1 SGHDN, CDR2 FVKESK. The ends lost 5 bases at V and 4 bases at J; junction bases unmatched: 7. This CDR3 contains 15 residues. In DNA, the CDR3 is TGTGCCAGCAGCACCCGGCGACAGGGGGCCTATGGCTACACCTTC. Protein sequence: CASSTRRQGAYGYTF. Together with reference TRBV14 and TRBJ1-2, the CDR3 gives the full variable domain: EAGVTQFPSHSVIEKGQTVTLRCDPISGHDNLYWYRRVMGKEIKFLLHFVKESKQDESGMPNNRFLAERTGGTYSTLKVQPAELEDSGVYFCASSTRRQGAYGYTFGSGTRLTVV.

This clonotype has more than one count but fewer than ten. This chain joins TRBV6-1 and TRBJ1-2, with D hard to call. The CDR3 sequence is 15 residues long. V lost 0 bases, J lost 2 bases, and 10 bases lay in between. Germline values: CDR1 MNHNS, CDR2 SASEGT. The DNA for the CDR3 is TGTGCCAGCAGTGAAGCGAACGTTCCAAACTATGGCTACACCTTC. This gives the protein CASSEANVPNYGYTF.

The rearrangement uses TRBV7-9 and TRBJ2-2; D is unclear. Trimming removed 7 bases at V and 5 bases at J, with 20 bases between. Germline V gene lookup returns CDR1 SEHNR and CDR2 FQNEAQ (reference sequence). This CDR3 contains 16 residues. CDR3 in amino acids: CASKLPRPRSTGELFF. CDR3 bases: TGTGCCAGCAAGCTCCCCCGGCCCCGATCTACCGGGGAGCTGTTTTTT.

This clonotype turned up a few times. The gene calls are TRBV4-2 and TRBJ2-5; tentative D call: TRBD1 (5 bases). Per the germline V gene, CDR1 is LGHNA and CDR2 is YNFKEQ. The CDR3 is made up of 19 amino acids. With 1 base removed from V and 7 bases from J, the gap between germline ends came to 28 bases. CDR3 region: CASSQGASLGDFEVGTQYF. Here the CDR3 DNA reads TGTGCCAGCAGCCAAGGTGCAAGCTTAGGGGATTTTGAGGTCGGGACCCAGTACTTC.

This clonotype was picked up many times. The chain links TRBV7-3 to TRBJ2-3; the match to TRBD2 covers 10 bases. The CDR3 covers 15 residues. In germline, CDR1 is SGHTA, CDR2 FQGTGA. Trimming removed 2 bases from V and 7 bases from J; junction bases left unmatched: 6. The DNA of the CDR3 is TGTGCCAGCAGCTTACTAGCGGGAGTAGTGAATACGCAGTATTTT. It codes for CASSLLAGVVNTQYF. The full variable domain, its missing parts supplied by reference TRBV7-3 and TRBJ2-3, is GAGVSQTPSNKVTEKGKYVELRCDPISGHTALYWYRQSLGQGPEFLIYFQGTGAADDSGLPNDRFFAVRPEGSVSTLKIQRTERGDSAVYLCASSLLAGVVNTQYFGPGTRLTVL.

This clonotype turned up a few times. The chain couples TRBV18 to TRBJ2-3, with no clear D. V was cut by 6 bases and J by 4 bases, with 14 bases left in between. This CDR3 is built from 14 residues. Germline V gives CDR1 KGHSH, CDR2 LQKENI. As DNA, the CDR3 is TGTGCCAGCTCGTTCCGGGCTTCCCCAGATACGCAGTATTTT. Its protein product is CASSFRASPDTQYF.

This clonotype has just a few counts. CDR3: CSAGGPGDTQYF. The CDR3 DNA sequence: TGCAGCGCCGGGGGGCCGGGAGATACGCAGTATTTT. This sequence joins TRBV29-1 and TRBJ2-3, with a possible D match to TRBD2 (7 bases). CDR3 size: 12 residues. With 7 bases removed from V and 5 bases from J, the gap between germline ends came to 13 bases. CDR1 is SQVTM and CDR2 is ANQGSEA in the germline V gene.

This clonotype occurred a few times. The genes are TRBV14 and TRBJ2-1; D is possibly TRBD2 (7 bases). Germline CDR1 SGHDN, CDR2 FVKESK. The V end was cut by 4 bases, the J end by 0 bases, with 13 bases between. The CDR3 consists of 16 residues. CDR3 loop: CASSRTGRGSYNEQFF. CDR3 DNA sequence: TGTGCCAGCAGCCGTACAGGGAGGGGCTCCTACAATGAGCAGTTCTTC.